This T cell receptor beta chain appears in the sequencing data of a study of T-cell memory formation after mild COVID-19. In the study overall: There were largely donor-specific TCR clusters.

V was trimmed by 4 bases and J by 0 bases, leaving 10 bases between them. The germline V gene encodes CDR1 SGHRS and CDR2 YFSETQ. The CDR3 is 14 residues long. Via MiXCR, TCRdb re-called the 5' RACE reads, giving one row per CDR3 protein. The sample lists 200,000 to 250,000 distinct CDR3 sequences, 9.5% occurring once. This clonotype was detected only a few times. The sequence was obtained from a man younger than 30 who had mild COVID-19 (a few samples of this study predate the infection). Cell type and time point are not known. Sample: PBMCs or a T cell subset sorted from them (not recorded which). This chain joins TRBV5-1 and TRBJ1-1; D remains unclear. CDR3 DNA: TGCGCCAGCAGCCAACAGAATATGAACACTGAAGCTTTCTTT. Protein sequence: CASSQQNMNTEAFF.